Listed here are 27 T cell receptor beta chains from one sample, sequenced in a study of blood T cell repertoires in COVID-19. Assay: immunoSEQ multiplex PCR; the TCRdb copy retains only in-frame clones and omits some. The table lists hundreds of thousands of clones, roughly four fifths of them singletons. Material for sequencing was peripheral blood. The source is a woman older than 75 with acute or convalescent COVID-19.

This CDR3 is CASSLGRGSGNTIYF. The CDR3 coding sequence is TGCGCCAGCAGCTTGGGCAGGGGCTCTGGAAACACCATATATTTT. J is TRBJ1-3 and V is TRBV5-1, with a weak D call TRBD1 (6 bases). Trimming pared 0 bases from V and 0 bases from J, leaving 7 bases between. Looked up from germline, CDR1 is SGHRS and CDR2 is YFSETQ. The CDR3 has 15 amino acids.

The chain links TRBV6-5 to TRBJ1-5, with a weak D call TRBD1 (6 bases). The germline V gene encodes CDR1 MNHEY and CDR2 SVGAGI. The V end was cut by 7 bases, the J end by 2 bases, with 12 bases between. CDR3 length: 14 residues. The CDR3 DNA reads TGTGCCAGCAATTCACAGGGCGGCAATCAGCCCCAGCATTTT. This codes for CASNSQGGNQPQHF.

The CDR3 DNA reads as TGTGCCACCAGCAGAGACTTAAAAGCCTATGGCTACACCTTC. This encodes CATSRDLKAYGYTF. This sequence joins TRBV15 and TRBJ1-2; D gene unclear. The ends were cut back, 0 bases at V and 4 bases at J, with 9 bases in the middle. The CDR3 runs 14 residues. The germline V gene has CDR1 LNHNV and CDR2 YYDKDF (reference sequence).

The chain uses TRBV3-1 (or the pseudogene TRBV3-2) and TRBJ1-4; D gene ambiguous. Germline CDR1 reads LGHDT; CDR2 reads YNNKEL (reference sequence). V dropped 6 bases and J dropped 7 bases, with 15 bases sitting between them. The CDR3 covers 14 residues. The CDR3, as DNA: TGTGCCAGCAGTCCCGAGGGAGGGTTTGAAAAACTGTTTTTT. Protein product: CASSPEGGFEKLFF.

V is TRBV28 and J is TRBJ2-1; maybe TRBD2 (7 bases). The V end was cut by 8 bases, the J end by 7 bases, with 18 bases between. The CDR3 contains 14 residues. Germline lookup yields CDR1 MDHEN and CDR2 SYDVKM. The CDR3 spells CASSRGGRRNEQFF. The CDR3, as DNA: TGTGCCAGCTCTAGGGGGGGCCGGAGGAATGAGCAGTTCTTC.

This clone came up a few times. This chain joins TRBV29-1 and TRBJ2-1, with TRBD2 as a possible D gene (5 bases). The germline V and J ends were trimmed by 7 bases and 0 bases, with 13 bases remaining between them. Germline CDR1 reads SQVTM; CDR2 reads ANQGSEA. This CDR3 has 14 residues. CDR3 nucleotide sequence: TGCAGCGCCTTGTTGGGGAGCTCCTACAATGAGCAGTTCTTC. This gives the protein CSALLGSSYNEQFF.

The rearrangement links TRBV5-1 to TRBJ2-7; 7 nucleotides match TRBD1. CDR3 length: 15 residues. Germline trimming cut 4 bases from V and 0 bases from J; bases unmatched to any gene: 7. Germline CDR1 SGHRS, CDR2 YFSETQ. Here the CDR3 DNA reads TGCGCCAGCAGCCCAACAGGGGCTAGCTCCTACGAGCAGTACTTC. This encodes CASSPTGASSYEQYF.

This chain connects TRBV28 to TRBJ1-2, with a weak D call TRBD1 (6 bases). Germline V lookup: CDR1 MDHEN, CDR2 SYDVKM. This CDR3 has 13 amino acids. Deletions cut 6 bases from V and 10 bases from J, with 18 bases between. CDR3 residues: CASRSGTPIIYTF. CDR3 coding DNA: TGTGCCAGCAGGTCCGGGACACCGATAATCTACACCTTC.

This chain uses TRBV19 with TRBJ1-5, with a weak D call TRBD1 (6 bases). V lost 3 bases to trimming and J lost 2 bases, with 8 bases between them. The germline V gene encodes CDR1 LNHDA and CDR2 SQIVND (reference sequence). The CDR3 is 14 residues long. The CDR3 sequence is CASSMGTRNQPQHF. The CDR3 DNA sequence: TGTGCCAGTAGTATGGGGACACGCAATCAGCCCCAGCATTTT.

The rearrangement uses TRBV5-1 and TRBJ1-1; 8 bases match TRBD1. The CDR3 has 15 amino acids. The germline CDR1 and CDR2 sequences are SGHRS and YFSETQ. V lost 4 bases, J lost 1 base, and 6 bases stayed unmatched. CDR3 sequence (DNA): TGCGCCAGCAGCCAATCGACAGGGGCGAACACTGAAGCTTTCTTT. It is translated as CASSQSTGANTEAFF.

This chain links TRBV28 with TRBJ1-4, with 11 bases identical to TRBD1. With 6 bases clipped from V and 1 base from J, the junction kept 7 bases outside the gene matches. The germline V gene has CDR1 MDHEN and CDR2 SYDVKM. This CDR3 has 17 residues. This CDR3 reads CASRSPGQGGTNEKLFF. The CDR3, as DNA: TGTGCCAGCAGGTCTCCGGGACAGGGGGGAACTAATGAAAAACTGTTTTTT.

This chain connects TRBV5-4 to TRBJ1-1; no clear D gene. V gave up 0 bases and J gave up 0 bases, with 12 bases separating them. The CDR3 spans 16 residues. The germline V gene encodes CDR1 SGHNT and CDR2 YYREEE (reference sequence). In DNA form, the CDR3 reads TGTGCCAGCAGCTTGGGAAGCGGAAAGATGAACACTGAAGCTTTCTTT. This encodes CASSLGSGKMNTEAFF.

The rearrangement uses TRBV7-2 and TRBJ2-7, with TRBD1 as a possible D gene (6 bases). V gave up 3 bases and J gave up 3 bases, with 9 bases separating them. The CDR3 is 13 amino acids. Per germline, CDR1 SGHTA and CDR2 FQGNSA. The CDR3 DNA sequence: TGTGCCAGCAGCTTTACAGGGAACTACGAGCAGTACTTC. It is translated as CASSFTGNYEQYF.

This clone was detected only once. The chain employs TRBV19 and TRBJ1-6; D gene uncertain. Looked up from germline, CDR1 is LNHDA and CDR2 is SQIVND (reference sequence). The CDR3 consists of 17 residues. Trimming stripped 7 bases from V and 5 bases from J, with 21 bases between. The CDR3 DNA reads TGTGCCAGTACCCCAGTTAGTTCCAGGATGGATAATTCACCCCTCCACTTT. Translation: CASTPVSSRMDNSPLHF.

V and J are TRBV7-3 and TRBJ2-1; TRBD2 aligns across 12 bases. The germline gives CDR1 SGHTA, CDR2 FQGTGA. The CDR3 covers 17 residues. The ends lost 5 bases at V and 3 bases at J; junction bases unmatched: 8. CDR3 region: CASSQTSGGGSYNEQFF. As DNA, the CDR3 is TGTGCCAGCAGCCAGACTAGCGGGGGTGGGAGCTACAATGAGCAGTTCTTC.

The chain employs TRBV18 and TRBJ1-4; the match to TRBD1 covers 8 bases. V trimming: 3 bases; J trimming: 8 bases; junction bases outside the gene matches: 5. The CDR3 sequence is 14 residues long. CDR1 is KGHSH, CDR2 LQKENI, per germline. The CDR3 coding sequence is TGTGCCAGCTCACCTGGCAGGGGGCCGGAAAAACTGTTTTTT. Residues: CASSPGRGPEKLFF.

This clone occurred once. J is TRBJ2-1 and V is TRBV6-9; 14 bases line up with TRBD2. Germline CDR1 and CDR2: MNHGY and SVAAGI. Trimming removed 4 bases from V and 7 bases from J; junction bases left unmatched: 9. This CDR3 contains 17 residues. The CDR3 sequence is CASSSPRLAGGDNEQFF. Written as DNA, the CDR3 is TGTGCCAGCAGTTCCCCCCGACTAGCGGGGGGGGATAATGAGCAGTTCTTC.

This clone was recorded once. This chain joins TRBV5-1 and TRBJ1-1, with D possibly matching TRBD1 (5 bases). The CDR3 is made up of 16 amino acids. Germline-derived CDR1 and CDR2 are SGHRS and YFSETQ. Trimming stripped 4 bases from V and 1 base from J, with 17 bases between. The CDR3 coding sequence is TGCGCCAGCAGCCCCAGGCCGGACATGGGGAACACTGAAGCTTTCTTT. Translated: CASSPRPDMGNTEAFF.

This clone has more than one count but fewer than ten. This chain connects TRBV14 to TRBJ1-3, with D unclear. The CDR3 runs 16 residues. The germline gives CDR1 SGHDN, CDR2 FVKESK. V was pared by 4 bases and J by 0 bases, with 13 bases between. CDR3 bases: TGTGCCAGCAGCCCCCGTCAGCGGACCTCTGGAAACACCATATATTTT. The encoded protein is CASSPRQRTSGNTIYF.

This clone was seen once. The chain's CDR3 is CASSKSTLGQPQHF. The CDR3 nucleotides read TGTGCCAGTAGTAAGAGCACGCTCGGGCAGCCCCAGCATTTT. This chain uses TRBV19 with TRBJ1-5; D remains unclear. The CDR3 runs 14 residues. The germline CDR1 and CDR2 sequences are LNHDA and SQIVND (reference sequence). The V and J ends lost 4 bases and 7 bases respectively, with 14 bases between them.

This sequence joins TRBV5-1 and TRBJ1-5; possible D gene TRBD1, 6 bases. Germline V lookup: CDR1 SGHRS, CDR2 YFSETQ. CDR3 length equals 15 residues. The germline V and J ends were trimmed by 4 bases and 7 bases, with 18 bases remaining between them. CDR3 DNA: TGCGCCAGCAGCCCCATCCGGCGGGGGCACCAGCCCCAGCATTTT. The encoded protein is CASSPIRRGHQPQHF.

This clone was found once. V gene TRBV19 combines with J gene TRBJ1-5; 9 bases agree with TRBD1. This CDR3 is 15 amino acids long. J lost 6 bases, V lost 4 bases, and 7 bases had no gene match. Germline V CDR1 and CDR2: LNHDA, SQIVND (reference sequence). This CDR3 reads CASSNDRGEFQPQHF. The DNA for the CDR3 is TGTGCCAGTAGTAACGACAGGGGGGAGTTTCAGCCCCAGCATTTT. The whole variable domain, remainder taken from reference TRBV19 and TRBJ1-5, is DGGITQSPKYLFRKEGQNVTLSCEQNLNHDAMYWYRQDPGQGLRLIYYSQIVNDFQKGDIAEGYSVSREKKESFPLTVTSAQKNPTAFYLCASSNDRGEFQPQHFGDGTRLSIL.

The chain employs TRBV7-8 and TRBJ2-5, with a weak D call TRBD1 (6 bases). This CDR3 comprises 14 residues. Germline-derived CDR1 and CDR2 are SGHVS and FQNEAQ. Trimming took off 5 bases at V and 2 bases at J, with 12 bases between the two ends. CDR3 residues: CASSNGQIQETQYF. Here the CDR3 DNA reads TGTGCCAGCAGCAATGGACAGATTCAAGAGACCCAGTACTTC.

V and J are TRBV3-1 (or the pseudogene TRBV3-2) and TRBJ1-4, with 8 nucleotides matching TRBD1. There are 16 residues in the CDR3. CDR1 and CDR2 from the germline V gene are LGHDT and YNNKEL (reference sequence). Losses at the gene ends were 2 bases for V and 2 bases for J; bases not matched to a gene: 4. DNA of the CDR3: TGTGCCAGCAGCCAAACCAGGGGGCGGACTAATGAAAAACTGTTTTTT. Residues: CASSQTRGRTNEKLFF.

The genes are TRBV5-6 and TRBJ1-2, with 7 bases aligning to TRBD1. Looked up from germline, CDR1 is SGHDT and CDR2 is YYEEEE. The CDR3 sequence is 14 residues long. V gave up 6 bases and J gave up 6 bases; unmatched junction bases: 11. The CDR3 coding sequence is TGTGCCAGCACCTCGAGGGGGCTAAGAGATGGCTACACCTTC. This encodes CASTSRGLRDGYTF.

The sample holds one count of this clone. This chain joins TRBV28 and TRBJ2-6; D is uncertain. CDR3 length: 15 residues. Germline V gene lookup returns CDR1 MDHEN and CDR2 SYDVKM. Between the trimmed V and J ends, which lost 3 bases and 0 bases, there was a span of 6 bases. The CDR3 loop is CASSLFRSGANVLTF. The CDR3 nucleotides read TGTGCCAGCAGTTTGTTCCGCTCTGGGGCCAACGTCCTGACTTTC.

This clone occurred once. Mismatch with germline at one junction end may stem from a read error. The chain uses TRBV28 and TRBJ1-6; D remains unclear. This CDR3 contains 13 residues. CDR1 and CDR2 (germline): MDHEN, SYDVKM. The CDR3 DNA reads TGTGCCAGCAGTTCCATCTATAGTTCACCCCTCCACTTT. Its protein product is CASSSIYSSPLHF.